The rows below give T cell receptor beta chains drawn from one sample of a study of CD8+CD57+ T cells in acquired aplastic anemia. TCRdb reprocessed the reads with MiXCR, giving one entry per CDR3 protein. The table records around 430,000 distinct CDR3 sequences, around 32% of them present only once. What was sequenced was sorted CD4+, CD8+, or CD8+CD57+ T cells (not recorded which) from PBMCs. The receptors here all came from a human donor with aplastic anemia. Each CDR3 is given with its conserved first and last residue. Each record gives: CDR3 length, J gene, D gene, clone size, V gene, CDR3 protein. D genes are given only for firm matches. Size is stated for part of the rows, as once, few or many counts, or as a class when the clone is expanded.

15 | TRBJ2-1 | - | many | TRBV9 | CASSNQGMIDNEQFF
11 | TRBJ2-1 | - | - | TRBV6-1 | CASSDLYEQFF
18 | TRBJ1-5 | TRBD1 | - | TRBV18 | CASSPQGQGLDTSQPQHF
13 | TRBJ1-1 | - | - | TRBV30 | CAWRTQLNTEAFF
14 | TRBJ2-2 | - | - | TRBV5-4 | CASSLTSPTGELFF
15 | TRBJ1-2 | - | - | TRBV7-9 | CASSFPGHKNYGYTF
14 | TRBJ1-6 | TRBD1 | - | TRBV19 | CAWSVGQGTSPLHF
13 | TRBJ1-5 | - | many | TRBV20-1 | CSASMGDNQPQHF
16 | TRBJ1-6 | - | many | TRBV15 | CATSRAGSSYNSPLHF
13 | TRBJ2-5 | - | few | TRBV19 | CASSISTSETQYF
13 | TRBJ2-7 | TRBD2 | - | TRBV19 | CASRVGGSSNQYF
15 | TRBJ1-4 | - | - | TRBV20-1 | CSANEFPREGEKLFF
16 | TRBJ2-3 | - | many | TRBV11-1 | CASSLEVSASTDTQYF
13 | TRBJ2-3 | - | many | TRBV7-3 | CASSWSSADTQYF
18 | TRBJ1-2 | TRBD1 | - | TRBV6-4 | CASSDLGQGGSTNYGYTF
12 | TRBJ2-1 | - | - | TRBV7-9 | CAWMWLPERQFF
15 | TRBJ1-2 | - | - | TRBV19 | CASSIIRGGTYGYTF
15 | TRBJ1-1 | - | - | TRBV13 | CASVAAPPAEHEAFF
15 | TRBJ2-7 | TRBD1 | - | TRBV4-2 | CASSQPRQGRYEQYF
15 | TRBJ2-1 | TRBD2 | many | TRBV24-1 | CATSDASGRHNEQFF
15 | TRBJ1-6 | - | many | TRBV9 | CASSVGPQRGSPLHF
14 | TRBJ1-1 | - | few | TRBV6-1 | CASRLAQGGTEAFF
13 | TRBJ1-5 | TRBD1 | many | TRBV20-1 | CSAWTGFGQPQHF
16 | TRBJ1-1 | - | few | TRBV11-2 | CASSSPPGPANTEAFF
17 | TRBJ1-5 | - | - | TRBV7-3 | CASSLTVAGRDNQPQHF
16 | TRBJ1-2 | - | - | TRBV20-1 | CSASPHQYRGARGYTF
10 | TRBJ1-5 | - | few | TRBV2 | CASSGRPQHF
13 | TRBJ1-2 | - | medium-sized | TRBV2 | CASSEQGPYGYTF
18 | TRBJ2-4 | - | few | TRBV12-3/TRBV12-4 | CASTWSLDFLLTKNIQYF
13 | TRBJ2-3 | - | - | TRBV19 | CASNFLDTDTQYF
12 | TRBJ1-1 | - | - | TRBV12-3/TRBV12-4 | CASNRVDTEAFF
12 | TRBJ1-1 | - | many | TRBV7-9 | CASSPGAYEAFF
16 | TRBJ2-7 | - | many | TRBV2 | CASSEAGGGPGSEQYF
16 | TRBJ2-7 | TRBD1 | - | TRBV27 | CASSLVLDRAGSEQYF
13 | TRBJ1-1 | - | - | TRBV3-1 | CASSNRVSTEAFF
13 | TRBJ1-3 | - | few | TRBV10-3 | CASRPADGNTIYF
14 | TRBJ2-7 | - | many | TRBV7-2 | CASSWDISSYEQYF
13 | TRBJ2-7 | - | - | TRBV18 | CASSPTAVAEQYF
14 | TRBJ2-1 | - | few | TRBV10-3 | CASTRIGDYNEQFF
15 | TRBJ1-2 | - | few | TRBV5-6 | CASSLEGGKAYGYTF
17 | TRBJ2-5 | TRBD2 | - | TRBV28 | CASSFHTGTSVQETQYF
13 | TRBJ2-7 | - | few | TRBV20-1 | CSAELGFAYEQYF
16 | TRBJ2-7 | TRBD2 | - | TRBV5-1 | CASSWESGRGYYEQYF
15 | TRBJ2-6 | - | few | TRBV2 | CASSAASSGANVLTF
15 | TRBJ2-3 | TRBD2 | few | TRBV24-1 | CATSEKRGGTDTQYF
14 | TRBJ2-1 | - | few | TRBV5-8 | CASVRTGIFNEQFF
13 | TRBJ2-7 | - | few | TRBV25-1 | CASTAADPYEQYF
13 | TRBJ2-2 | - | - | TRBV20-1 | CSARDSQAGELFF
12 | TRBJ1-3 | - | few | TRBV29-1 | CSVSVSRDTIYF
12 | TRBJ2-5 | - | many | TRBV7-8 | CASSPLEETQYF
16 | TRBJ1-1 | TRBD1 | - | TRBV6-5 | CASSYWGQGASTEAFF
14 | TRBJ1-5 | - | - | TRBV28 | CASRLRTGGQPQHF
15 | TRBJ1-6 | - | few | TRBV30 | CAWSPPGPHNSPLHF
14 | TRBJ1-5 | - | many | TRBV7-9 | CASSVDSSNQPQHF
14 | TRBJ2-7 | TRBD1 | many | TRBV2 | CASYRGRGSYEQYF